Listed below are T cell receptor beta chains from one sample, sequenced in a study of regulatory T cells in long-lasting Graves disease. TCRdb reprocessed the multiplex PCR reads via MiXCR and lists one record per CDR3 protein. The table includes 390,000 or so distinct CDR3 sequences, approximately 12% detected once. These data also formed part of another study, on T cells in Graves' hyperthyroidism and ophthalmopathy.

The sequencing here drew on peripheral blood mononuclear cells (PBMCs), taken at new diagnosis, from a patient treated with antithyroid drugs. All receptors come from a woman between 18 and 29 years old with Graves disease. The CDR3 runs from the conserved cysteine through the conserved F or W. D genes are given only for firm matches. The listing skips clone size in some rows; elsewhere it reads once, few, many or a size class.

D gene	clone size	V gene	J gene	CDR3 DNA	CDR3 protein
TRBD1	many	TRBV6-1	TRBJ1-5	TGTGCCAGCAGGAAGGACAGGGCAAACAATCAGCCCCAGCATTTT	CASRKDRANNQPQHF
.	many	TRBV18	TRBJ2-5	TGTGCCAGCTCACCAACGTCCAGGGAGACCCAGTACTTC	CASSPTSRETQYF
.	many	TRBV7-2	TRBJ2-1	TGTGCCAGCAGCTTAGGGCACCGGGATGAGCAGTTCTTC	CASSLGHRDEQFF
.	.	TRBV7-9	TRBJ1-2	TGTGCCCGCAGCACGACAGCCAACTATGGCTACACCTTC	CARSTTANYGYTF
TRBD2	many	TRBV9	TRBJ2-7	TGTGCCAGCAGCGTAGGGGCGGGAGTACCGTACGAGCAGTACTTC	CASSVGAGVPYEQYF
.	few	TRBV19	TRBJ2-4	TGTGCCAGTAGTATCCAGGGGCCCGCCAAAAACATTCAGTACTTC	CASSIQGPAKNIQYF
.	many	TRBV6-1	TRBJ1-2	TGTGCCAGCAGCCCACGGATGAACTATGGCTACACCTTC	CASSPRMNYGYTF
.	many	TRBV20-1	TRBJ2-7	TGCAGTGCTAGGTTCGGACCTAGACCCTACGAGCAGTACTTC	CSARFGPRPYEQYF
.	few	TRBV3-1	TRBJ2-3	TGTGCCAGCAGCTCCCGGGAGAAGGCAGATACGCAGTATTTT	CASSSREKADTQYF
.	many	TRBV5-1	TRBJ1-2	TGCGCCAGCAGCCTAGACGGGAAGGGCTACACCTTC	CASSLDGKGYTF
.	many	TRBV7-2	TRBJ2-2	TGTGCCAGCAGGGGGGCCCCAGGGATTGGCGGGGAGCTGTTTTTT	CASRGAPGIGGELFF
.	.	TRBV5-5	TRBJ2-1	TGTGCCAGCCGCTGGGGGAATGAGCAGTTCTTC	CASRWGNEQFF
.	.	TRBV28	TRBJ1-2	TGTGCCAGCAGTCCCCTCACATTCCAAAACCAAGGGGGCTACACCTTC	CASSPLTFQNQGGYTF
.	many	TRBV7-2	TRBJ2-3	TGTGCCAGCAGCTTCCGTTCGGGCACAGATACGCAGTATTTT	CASSFRSGTDTQYF
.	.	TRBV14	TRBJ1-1	TGTGCCAGCAGCCAAGACGAGAATCTGAACACTGAAGCTTTCTTT	CASSQDENLNTEAFF
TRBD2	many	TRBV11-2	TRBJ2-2	TGTGCCAGCAGCTTAACGGGCGGGAGTAACACCGGGGAGCTGTTTTTT	CASSLTGGSNTGELFF
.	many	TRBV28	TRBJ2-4	TGTGCCAGCAGCCACGGGACAACAGGTGGATACATTCAGTACTTC	CASSHGTTGGYIQYF
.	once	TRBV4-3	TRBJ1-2	TGCGCCAGCAGCGCCCTAGGAGCGCTATATGGCTACACCTTC	CASSALGALYGYTF
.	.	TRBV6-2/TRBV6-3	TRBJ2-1	TGTGCCAGCAGTGAATCTTTCTCTGACAGCACTAAGTCCTTC	CASSESFSDSTKSF
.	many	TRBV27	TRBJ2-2	TGTGCCAGCAGTGTCGGGACTTCCACCGGGGAGCTGTTTTTT	CASSVGTSTGELFF
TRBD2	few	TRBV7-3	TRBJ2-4	TGTGCCAGCAGCCGACTCCCTAGGACGGCTAGCGGGGGGCCAGGGGACATTCAGTACTTC	CASSRLPRTASGGPGDIQYF
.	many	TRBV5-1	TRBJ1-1	TGCGCCAGCAGCTTGGACCGGACCGACCTCACTGAAGCTTTCTTT	CASSLDRTDLTEAFF
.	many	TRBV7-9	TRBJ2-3	TGTGCCAGCAGCCACACTGTGAGTGGCGGGGCTACAGATACGCAGTATTTT	CASSHTVSGGATDTQYF
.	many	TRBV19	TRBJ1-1	TGTGCCAGCAGTTTATCCGGGGGACTGAACACTGAAGCTTTCTTT	CASSLSGGLNTEAFF
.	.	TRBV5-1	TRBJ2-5	TGCGCTAGCAGCTTGACGACAGCGCAAGAGACCCAGTACTTC	CASSLTTAQETQYF
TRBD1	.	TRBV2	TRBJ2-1	TGTGCCAGCAGTCCAAGGACAGGGTCCGGTGAGCAGTTCTTC	CASSPRTGSGEQFF
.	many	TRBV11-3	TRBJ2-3	TGTGCCAGCAGCTTTCGGAGCACAGATACGCAGTATTTT	CASSFRSTDTQYF
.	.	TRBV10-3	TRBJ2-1	TGTGCCATCGGTGAGCGTCGAGGTGGCAGGGACGAGCAGTTCTTC	CAIGERRGGRDEQFF
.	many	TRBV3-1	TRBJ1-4	TGTGCCAGCAGCCCTCAACAGGGCCCTAGGGAAAAACTGTTTTTT	CASSPQQGPREKLFF
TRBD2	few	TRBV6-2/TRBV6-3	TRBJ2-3	TGTGCCAGCAGTTACCCCGGGCGGGGGATGGCAGATACGCAGTATTTT	CASSYPGRGMADTQYF
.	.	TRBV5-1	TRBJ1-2	TGCGCCAGCAGCTTGCTGGGCGACAGACTCTATGGCTACACCTTC	CASSLLGDRLYGYTF
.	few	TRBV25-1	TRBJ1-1	TGTGCCAGCAGTGATAACAGGGTAGGGATCGCTGAAGCTTTCTTT	CASSDNRVGIAEAFF
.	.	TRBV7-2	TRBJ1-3	TGTGCCAGCAGCTTCTTATGGGGCTCTGGAAACACCATATATTTT	CASSFLWGSGNTIYF
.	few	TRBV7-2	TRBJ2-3	TGTGCCAGCAGCTTAGAAGGGCTAGCCTTCACAGATACGCAGTATTTT	CASSLEGLAFTDTQYF
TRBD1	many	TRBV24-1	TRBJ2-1	TGTGCCACCAGTGATTCGTGGGACAGGCTTCGTGGGGAGCAGTTCTTC	CATSDSWDRLRGEQFF
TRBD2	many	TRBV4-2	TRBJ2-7	TGTGCCAGCAGCCAAGATTCCGCTAGCGGGTACGAGCAGTACTTC	CASSQDSASGYEQYF
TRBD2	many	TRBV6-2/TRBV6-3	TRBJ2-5	TGTGCCAGCAGTACTAGCGTCTGGGAGACCCAGTACTTC	CASSTSVWETQYF
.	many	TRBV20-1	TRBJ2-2	TGCAGTGCTAGAGGTGGCCTTAACGGGGAGCTGTTTTTT	CSARGGLNGELFF
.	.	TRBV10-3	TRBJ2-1	TGTGCCATCAGTGATTCAAGGTCCAGCCCCTACAATGAGCAGTTCTTC	CAISDSRSSPYNEQFF
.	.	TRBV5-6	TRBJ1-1	TGTGCCAGCAGCTTAAGTGGGGGGCCAGGACGAACTGAAGCTTTCTTT	CASSLSGGPGRTEAFF
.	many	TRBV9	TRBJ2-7	TGTGCCAGCAGCGTAGCGGCGGCCGCTCTCTACGAGCAGTACTTC	CASSVAAAALYEQYF
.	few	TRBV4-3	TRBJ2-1	TGCGCCAGCAAGTTTGACGAGACCTACAATGAGCAGTTCTTC	CASKFDETYNEQFF
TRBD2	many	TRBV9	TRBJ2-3	TGTGCCAGCGGTTTTAGCGGGGGGCCCACAGATACGCAGTATTTT	CASGFSGGPTDTQYF
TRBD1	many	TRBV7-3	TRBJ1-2	TGTGCCAGCAGCCCGGGACAGGGGATTGGCTACACCTTC	CASSPGQGIGYTF
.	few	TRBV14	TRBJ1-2	TGTGCCAGCAGCCGAGCCCCGACAGCCAACTATGGCTACACCTTC	CASSRAPTANYGYTF
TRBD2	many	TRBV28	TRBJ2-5	TGTGCCAGCAGTGCAGGGTGGAGGCTAGCGGGAGGCATCCAGTACTTC	CASSAGWRLAGGIQYF
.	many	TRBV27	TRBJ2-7	TGTGCCAGCAGTTTTGGGATCAGGGATAGCCTCTACGAGCAGTACTTC	CASSFGIRDSLYEQYF
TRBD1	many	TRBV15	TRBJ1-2	TGTGCCACCAGCAGATATAGAGGGGGCGGCTATGGCTACACCTTC	CATSRYRGGGYGYTF
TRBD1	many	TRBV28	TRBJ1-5	TGTGCCAGCAGTCCCAAGTGGAGGGGGCGGAATCAGCCCCAGCATTTT	CASSPKWRGRNQPQHF
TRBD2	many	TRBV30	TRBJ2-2	TGTGCCTGGAGGGGGGGCCCTAGCGGGTTAACGAACACCGGGGAGCTGTTTTTT	CAWRGGPSGLTNTGELFF
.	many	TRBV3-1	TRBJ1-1	TGTGCCAGCAGCCGCATGGAGGGGAACACTGAAGCTTTCTTT	CASSRMEGNTEAFF
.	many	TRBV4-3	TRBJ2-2	TGCGCCAGCAGCCTGATGCTAGGGCACACCGGGGAGCTGTTTTTT	CASSLMLGHTGELFF
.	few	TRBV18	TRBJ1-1	TGTGCCAGCTCATCAGGGGCCTGGCTTACTGAAGCTTTCTTT	CASSSGAWLTEAFF
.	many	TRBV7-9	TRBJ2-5	TGTGCCAGCAGCTTAGTCCGACAGCAAGAGACCCAGTACTTC	CASSLVRQQETQYF
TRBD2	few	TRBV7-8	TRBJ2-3	TGTGCCAGCAGCTCTCGACTAGCGGGAATAGATACGCAGTATTTT	CASSSRLAGIDTQYF